This paragraph reports one T cell receptor (beta chain). No antigen is known for it. TCRdb's copy holds only in-frame clones and misses some; the assay was immunoSEQ multiplex PCR. The table lists about 25,000 clones, 73% of them singletons, with approximately 7.7% in the top ten. With 0 bases removed from V and 2 bases from J, the gap between germline ends came to 9 bases. Germline lookup yields CDR1 SGHDT and CDR2 YYEEEE. This CDR3 comprises 15 residues. Non-transplant comparator patients with other cancers had at least five gastrointestinal samples and no known gastrointestinal disease. This entry comes from a study of tissue T cells after allogeneic stem cell transplantation. The study, taken as a whole, reports: The study did not identify alloreactive or antigen-specific tissue TCRs, and some clones might be persisting host cells. In patients and mice, blood and spleen missed much of tissue repertoire. Few T cell clones were shared across patients, but motif clusters showed tissue-specific shared signatures.

Sample: tissue from the ileum, taken at autopsy. This TCR came from a female donor of 60 years or more with lung cancer. The rearrangement uses TRBV5-6 and TRBJ1-3; D is uncertain. This CDR3 is CASSLVRVTGNTIYF. For the CDR3, the DNA is TGTGCCAGCAGCTTGGTGAGGGTTACTGGAAACACCATATATTTT.